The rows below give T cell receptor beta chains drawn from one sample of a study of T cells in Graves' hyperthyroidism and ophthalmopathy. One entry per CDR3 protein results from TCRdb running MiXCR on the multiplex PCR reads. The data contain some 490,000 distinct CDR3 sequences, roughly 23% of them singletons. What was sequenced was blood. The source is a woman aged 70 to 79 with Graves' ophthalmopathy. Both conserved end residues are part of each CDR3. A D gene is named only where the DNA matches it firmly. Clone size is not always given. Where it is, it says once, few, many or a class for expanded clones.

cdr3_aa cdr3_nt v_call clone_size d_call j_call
CASSLSLAGGTYEQYF TGTGCCAGCAGTTTATCCCTAGCGGGAGGCACCTACGAGCAGTACTTC TRBV27 many TRBD2 TRBJ2-7
CATSDLGSWVCLTGELFF TGTGCCACCAGTGATTTGGGTAGCTGGGTCTGTTTGACCGGGGAGCTGTTTTTT TRBV24-1 once NA TRBJ2-2
CAWSVPNRVDYGYTF TGTGCCTGGAGTGTCCCCAACAGGGTGGACTATGGCTACACCTTC TRBV30 few NA TRBJ1-2
CASSPTGLPTIYF TGTGCCAGCAGCCCGACAGGGCTCCCCACCATATATTTT TRBV3-1 NA TRBD1 TRBJ1-3
CSALYQVGDTQYF TGCAGCGCTTTATATCAGGTTGGAGATACGCAGTATTTT TRBV29-1 few NA TRBJ2-3
CASSRTQGSAETQYF TGTGCCAGCTCACGAACACAGGGGTCGGCAGAGACCCAGTACTTC TRBV18 NA TRBD1 TRBJ2-5
CATRRGPSYEQYF TGTGCCACCCGCAGGGGGCCATCCTACGAGCAGTACTTC TRBV19 NA TRBD1 TRBJ2-7
CASSRKTTGMDGANVLTF TGTGCCAGCTCACGCAAAACTACAGGGATGGATGGGGCCAACGTCCTGACTTTC TRBV25-1 NA NA TRBJ2-6
CAWSAQGQGYEQYF TGTGCCTGGAGTGCCCAGGGACAGGGATACGAGCAGTACTTC TRBV30 NA TRBD1 TRBJ2-7
CASSPSWGNGYTF TGTGCCAGCTCACCATCATGGGGTAATGGCTACACCTTC TRBV18 NA NA TRBJ1-2
CASRIAGGELFF TGTGCCAGCAGAATAGCGGGAGGGGAGCTGTTTTTT TRBV28 many TRBD2 TRBJ2-2
CASTVRGAGANVLTF TGTGCCAGCACAGTCCGCGGGGCTGGGGCCAACGTCCTGACTTTC TRBV28 NA NA TRBJ2-6
CASSLYRLTEAFF TGTGCCAGCAGTTTATATCGCCTGACTGAAGCTTTCTTT TRBV28 many NA TRBJ1-1
CASSLAGNSNQPQHF TGTGCCAGCAGCTTAGCGGGCAATAGCAATCAGCCCCAGCATTTT TRBV11-2 many NA TRBJ1-5
CASSPSAVTEAFF TGTGCCAGCTCACCATCGGCAGTCACTGAAGCTTTCTTT TRBV18 many NA TRBJ1-1
CASGNREFDEQFF TGTGCCAGCGGGAACCGGGAGTTCGATGAGCAGTTCTTC TRBV7-8 many NA TRBJ2-1
CASSSDRTSIQYF TGTGCCAGCAGCTCCGACCGGACTAGCATACAGTACTTC TRBV7-2 many TRBD2 TRBJ2-5
CATSDLGVTLHF TGTGCCACCAGTGACCTGGGGGTGACCCTCCACTTT TRBV24-1 NA NA TRBJ1-6
CASSELSYEQYF TGTGCCAGCAGTGAGCTAAGTTACGAGCAGTACTTC TRBV2 NA NA TRBJ2-7
CSASREQFF TGCAGTGCTAGTCGTGAGCAGTTCTTC TRBV20-1 many NA TRBJ2-1
CASSEQTQNTEAFF TGTGCCAGCAGTGAACAGACACAGAACACTGAAGCTTTCTTT TRBV2 many NA TRBJ1-1
CSASPKGANLNTEAFF TGCAGTGCTAGCCCTAAGGGGGCGAATTTGAACACTGAAGCTTTCTTT TRBV20-1 few TRBD1 TRBJ1-1
CASSPPLLRPYF TGTGCCAGCAGCCCGCCCCTGCTACGGCCGTACTTC TRBV6-2/TRBV6-3 NA NA TRBJ2-7
CSASGGPEAFF TGCAGTGCCAGTGGTGGCCCTGAAGCTTTCTTT TRBV20-1 many NA TRBJ1-1
CASSWTGGSTEAFF TGTGCCAGCAGCTGGACAGGGGGGTCAACTGAAGCTTTCTTT TRBV28 few TRBD1 TRBJ1-1
CASSVRLYGYTF TGTGCCAGTAGCGTTCGGCTCTATGGCTACACCTTC TRBV19 NA NA TRBJ1-2
CASSLPGQGRDEQYF TGTGCCAGCAGCCTCCCGGGACAGGGGCGAGACGAGCAGTACTTC TRBV6-1 NA TRBD1 TRBJ2-7
CASSRAGRGNTEAFF TGTGCCAGCAGTCGCGCGGGAAGAGGAAACACTGAAGCTTTCTTT TRBV6-1 NA NA TRBJ1-1
CASSIRGQGFTGELFF TGTGCCAGTAGTATCCGGGGACAGGGTTTCACCGGGGAGCTGTTTTTT TRBV19 few TRBD1 TRBJ2-2
CASSVTLAAYNEQFF TGTGCCAGCAGCGTAACACTAGCGGCCTACAATGAGCAGTTCTTC TRBV9 few TRBD2 TRBJ2-1